A single sample is the source of the 22 T cell receptor beta chains below, sequenced in a study of OX40 agonist ivuxolimab in advanced cancers. The method was immunoSEQ multiplex PCR; TCRdb's version includes in-frame clones alone and lacks a portion of them. There are around 85,000 clones in the sample; about 90% occur only once, and roughly 8.9% lies in the top ten. This material consisted of CD4+ or CD8+ T cells sorted from blood, taken in a trial of the OX40 agonist ivuxolimab. These receptors were collected from an adult with an advanced solid tumor such as melanoma, head and neck, liver or kidney cancer.

This chain connects TRBV6-6 to TRBJ1-1; 10 positions match TRBD1. The V segment lost 10 bases and the J segment 4 bases; nucleotides outside the gene matches: 6. The CDR3 contains 13 residues. The germline V gene encodes CDR1 MNHNY and CDR2 SVGAGI (reference sequence). The CDR3 region is CATRWTGGTEAFF. The CDR3 DNA reads as TGTGCCACCCGATGGACAGGGGGCACTGAAGCTTTCTTT.

V and J are TRBV28 and TRBJ1-5, with D uncertain. The CDR3 covers 14 residues. Germline V gives CDR1 MDHEN, CDR2 SYDVKM. Trimming removed 3 bases from V and 1 base from J, with 7 bases in between. The CDR3 loop reads CASSLRVSNQPQHF. The CDR3 nucleotides read TGTGCCAGCAGTTTGAGGGTAAGCAATCAGCCCCAGCATTTT.

This chain links TRBV28 with TRBJ1-6, with 8 bases aligning to TRBD1. The CDR3 sequence is 13 residues long. V gave up 5 bases and J gave up 13 bases; unmatched junction bases: 7. In germline, CDR1 is MDHEN, CDR2 SYDVKM. The CDR3 region is CASSILTGDPLHF. The CDR3 DNA follows: TGTGCCAGCAGTATCCTGACAGGGGACCCCCTCCACTTT.

The chain couples TRBV9 to TRBJ2-3; D remains ambiguous. The CDR3 consists of 13 residues. V was cut by 3 bases and J by 0 bases, with 5 bases left in between. Germline CDR1 reads SGDLS; CDR2 reads YYNGEE. Written as DNA, the CDR3 is TGTGCCAGCAGCGGTGATAGCACAGATACGCAGTATTTT. Residues: CASSGDSTDTQYF.

This clone has a single count. V gene TRBV28 combines with J gene TRBJ1-6, with D perhaps matching TRBD1 (5 bases). This CDR3 is 15 amino acids long. V was pared by 8 bases and J by 7 bases, with 18 bases between. Per germline, CDR1 MDHEN and CDR2 SYDVKM. The CDR3 region is CASLGEAGGNSPLHF. The CDR3 nucleotides are TGTGCCAGCTTGGGGGAGGCCGGCGGGAATTCACCCCTCCACTTT.

The chain combines TRBV6-5 with TRBJ2-1; 11 nucleotides align to TRBD2. J was trimmed by 6 bases and V by 2 bases; bases with no gene match: 6. The CDR3 has 16 amino acids. Germline V lookup: CDR1 MNHEY, CDR2 SVGAGI. The CDR3 sequence: CASSYLGTSGTNEQFF. Written as DNA, the CDR3 is TGTGCCAGCAGTTACCTAGGGACTAGCGGCACCAATGAGCAGTTCTTC.

For this clone: At one boundary the junction diverges from the germline segment, which might be a read error. The chain uses TRBV30 and TRBJ1-1; no definite D call. The germline gives CDR1 GTSNPN, CDR2 SVGIG (reference sequence). CDR3 size: 12 residues. Here the CDR3 reads CAWSQSNRDTKF. CDR3 bases: TGTGCCTGGAGTCAATCGAATAGAGACACTAAATTT.

The sample holds one count of this clone. The chain is built from TRBV28 and TRBJ1-5; 7 positions match TRBD1. CDR1 MDHEN and CDR2 SYDVKM come from the germline V gene. This CDR3 is 14 amino acids long. Unmatched junction bases numbered 4, after V lost 5 bases and J lost 3 bases. As DNA, the CDR3 is TGTGCCAGCAGTCAGGGGGTCCTCAATCAGCCCCAGCATTTT. Translated, it gives CASSQGVLNQPQHF.

The chain couples TRBV28 to TRBJ2-7; D is perhaps TRBD1 (6 bases). Trimming shortened V by 4 bases and J by 3 bases, and 19 bases separated the two germline ends. Germline V lookup: CDR1 MDHEN, CDR2 SYDVKM. The CDR3 extends over 16 amino acids. CDR3 DNA: TGTGCCAGCAGTTCGAGGGGGATACCAGTTTACTACGAGCAGTACTTC. It codes for CASSSRGIPVYYEQYF. Combining the CDR3 with reference TRBV28 and TRBJ2-7 gives the whole variable domain DVKVTQSSRYLVKRTGEKVFLECVQDMDHENMFWYRQDPGLGLRLIYFSYDVKMKEKGDIPEGYSVSREKKERFSLILESASTNQTSMYLCASSSRGIPVYYEQYFGPGTRLTVT.

V and J are TRBV2 and TRBJ2-6, with 7 bases lining up with TRBD1. Germline CDR1 is SNHLY and CDR2 is FYNNEI. Losses at the gene ends were 6 bases for V and 1 base for J; bases not matched to a gene: 6. CDR3 length: 16 residues. CDR3 DNA sequence: TGTGCCAGCAGGCCTACAGGGGCTTCTGGGGCCAACGTCCTGACTTTC. Protein product: CASRPTGASGANVLTF.

The V call is TRBV4-1, the J call TRBJ2-7, with D unclear. This CDR3 contains 16 residues. Trimming stripped 0 bases from V and 0 bases from J, with 12 bases between. Germline V lookup: CDR1 MGHRA, CDR2 YSYEKL. CDR3 region: CASSQDQLGGSYEQYF. The DNA for the CDR3 is TGCGCCAGCAGCCAAGATCAATTGGGTGGCTCCTACGAGCAGTACTTC.

The CDR3 sequence: CASSLMGLDQETQYF. The CDR3 DNA is TGTGCCAGCAGCTTAATGGGGCTCGACCAAGAGACCCAGTACTTC. The chain links TRBV7-2 to TRBJ2-5; maybe TRBD1 (5 bases). V lost 2 bases and J lost 0, with 10 bases in between. Germline assignment: CDR1 SGHTA and CDR2 FQGNSA. There are 15 residues in the CDR3.

The chain couples TRBV14 to TRBJ2-7; D is uncertain. This CDR3 comprises 13 residues. CDR1 and CDR2 (germline): SGHDN, FVKESK. The ends were cut back, 0 bases at V and 3 bases at J, with 6 bases in the middle. CDR3 residues: CASSQDSYYEQYF. The CDR3 bases are TGTGCCAGCAGCCAAGATTCATACTACGAGCAGTACTTC.

In regard to this clone: The junction departs from the called germline gene at one end, perhaps through a read error. J is TRBJ2-3 and V is TRBV9, with 11 bases matching TRBD1. The CDR3 totals 16 residues. CDR1 and CDR2 from the germline V gene are SGDLS and YYNGEE. CDR3 coding DNA: TGTGCCAACAGCCCAGGGACAGGGGGGACCACAGATACGCAGTATTTT. Translated: CANSPGTGGTTDTQYF.

This clone was observed a handful of times. The rearrangement joins TRBV19 to TRBJ2-1; the match to TRBD2 covers 8 bases. This CDR3 region has 14 residues. Germline trimming cut 6 bases from V and 8 bases from J; bases unmatched to any gene: 9. In germline, CDR1 is LNHDA, CDR2 SQIVND (reference sequence). The CDR3 DNA sequence: TGTGCCAGTAGCGGGAGGGCCCTGATGTATGAGCAGTTCTTC. It encodes CASSGRALMYEQFF.

The rearrangement joins TRBV13 to TRBJ1-5, with a possible D match to TRBD1 (5 bases). Germline V lookup: CDR1 PRHDT, CDR2 FYEKMQ (reference sequence). The CDR3 sequence is 15 residues long. V shed 5 bases and J shed 4 bases, with 15 bases lying between them. The CDR3 loop is CASSKRGAANQPQHF. In nucleotides, the CDR3 is TGTGCCAGCAGCAAACGCGGGGCAGCAAATCAGCCCCAGCATTTT.

Written as DNA, the CDR3 is TGTGCCAGCAGTTCGGGTTGGTTCGGTGAGCAGTTCTTC. Translation: CASSSGWFGEQFF. This sequence joins TRBV27 and TRBJ2-1, with D unresolved. Looked up from germline, CDR1 is MNHEY and CDR2 is SMNVEV (reference sequence). The V end was cut by 4 bases, the J end by 9 bases, with 13 bases between. The CDR3 consists of 13 residues.

V gene TRBV6-5 combines with J gene TRBJ1-5, with a tentative D call TRBD1 (5 bases). This CDR3 is 15 amino acids long. Germline V lookup: CDR1 MNHEY, CDR2 SVGAGI. V was trimmed by 6 bases and J by 4 bases, leaving 16 bases between them. This chain's CDR3 is CASRPGLSANQPQHF. The CDR3 DNA follows: TGTGCCAGCAGGCCGGGACTTTCCGCAAATCAGCCCCAGCATTTT.

The chain carries TRBV28 and TRBJ1-1; D call uncertain. V was cut by 5 bases and J by 5 bases, with 18 bases left in between. CDR1 is MDHEN and CDR2 is SYDVKM in the germline V gene. The CDR3 is made up of 15 amino acids. The CDR3 DNA is TGTGCCAGCAGTGCCAAGACCCGGTCCTGGACTGAAGCTTTCTTT. It yields the protein CASSAKTRSWTEAFF.

The chain links TRBV29-1 to TRBJ1-2, with 8 bases matching TRBD1. J was trimmed by 7 bases and V by 3 bases; bases with no gene match: 7. Germline V CDR1 and CDR2: SQVTM, ANQGSEA. The CDR3 runs 13 residues. CDR3 residues: CSVDVDRETGYTF. CDR3 nucleotides: TGCAGCGTTGATGTGGACAGGGAAACTGGCTACACCTTC. Full variable domain (rest looked up from reference TRBV29-1 and TRBJ1-2): SAVISQKPSRDICQRGTSLTIQCQVDSQVTMMFWYRQQPGQSLTLIATANQGSEATYESGFVIDKFPISRPNLTFSTLTVSNMSPEDSSIYLCSVDVDRETGYTFGSGTRLTVV.

The gene calls are TRBV5-6 and TRBJ1-1; unclear D gene. Germline V gives CDR1 SGHDT, CDR2 YYEEEE. Trimming cost V 4 bases and J 6 bases, with 13 bases left between them. This CDR3 contains 13 residues. CDR3 sequence (DNA): TGTGCCAGCAGCCCGGTGGGCATCGCTGAAGCTTTCTTT. Encoded protein: CASSPVGIAEAFF.

The V gene is TRBV2, the J gene TRBJ1-5; tentatively, D is TRBD1 (5 bases). Germline V CDR1 and CDR2: SNHLY, FYNNEI. The V gene lost 2 bases and the J gene lost 7 bases, with 15 bases spanning the gap. The CDR3 extends over 15 amino acids. CDR3 DNA sequence: TGTGCCAGCAGTGAAATAGGGCAGGGTAGGCAGCCCCAGCATTTT. Amino acids: CASSEIGQGRQPQHF. Drawing the rest from reference TRBV2 and TRBJ1-5, the complete variable domain is EPEVTQTPSHQVTQMGQEVILRCVPISNHLYFYWYRQILGQKVEFLVSFYNNEISEKSEIFDDQFSVERPDGSNFTLKIRSTKLEDSAMYFCASSEIGQGRQPQHFGDGTRLSIL.